Below are 8 T cell receptor beta chains sequenced from a single sample in a study of CD8+ T cells in alopecia areata. Indicated treatment: oral pan-JAK inhibitor, 5-10 mg twice daily. Extracted RNA was reverse transcribed into cDNA, the sequencing template. Method: immunoSEQ multiplex PCR; TCRdb's copy keeps in-frame clones and lacks some. The sample holds some 110,000 clones, less than 75% seen once. The input for sequencing was CD8+ T cells sorted from blood, taken at week 24, from a patient treated with tofacitinib. Receptors were obtained from a human donor with alopecia areata.

This clone was picked up one time. V gene TRBV5-4 combines with J gene TRBJ2-5; D may be TRBD1 (5 bases). This CDR3 has 15 residues. Trimming removed 1 base at V and 5 bases at J, with 15 bases between. Germline V gene sequence: CDR1 SGHNT, CDR2 YYREEE (reference sequence). This CDR3 reads CASSLQGFFGETQYF. In DNA form, the CDR3 reads TGTGCCAGCAGCTTGCAGGGTTTCTTTGGGGAGACCCAGTACTTC.

This clone showed up just a few times. This chain connects TRBV29-1 to TRBJ1-2; D is undetermined. Germline CDR1 reads SQVTM; CDR2 reads ANQGSEA. V lost 5 bases and J lost 8, with 12 bases in between. This CDR3 has 11 residues. The CDR3 loop is CSVIVVEGYTF. The CDR3 nucleotides are TGCAGCGTTATAGTTGTGGAGGGCTACACCTTC.

This chain links TRBV7-9 with TRBJ2-1; the match to TRBD1 covers 10 bases. Looked up from germline, CDR1 is SEHNR and CDR2 is FQNEAQ (reference sequence). The CDR3 is made up of 13 amino acids. Unmatched junction bases numbered 0, after V lost 8 bases and J lost 2 bases. Here the CDR3 reads CASGQGAYNEQFF. CDR3 nucleotides: TGTGCCAGCGGACAGGGGGCCTACAATGAGCAGTTCTTC.

The chain employs TRBV30 and TRBJ1-1; D is ambiguous. Between the trimmed V and J ends, which lost 0 bases and 6 bases, there was a span of 8 bases. The germline gives CDR1 GTSNPN, CDR2 SVGIG (reference sequence). The CDR3 is made up of 12 amino acids. The CDR3: CAWSVRSAEAFF. The CDR3 nucleotides are TGTGCCTGGAGTGTCAGAAGTGCTGAAGCTTTCTTT.

The V and J genes are TRBV4-1 and TRBJ2-7, with D hard to call. Per germline, CDR1 MGHRA and CDR2 YSYEKL. Trimming stripped 2 bases from V and 1 base from J, with 6 bases between. The CDR3 totals 13 residues. In nucleotides, the CDR3 is TGCGCCAGCAGCCAACCCGGATCCTACGAGCAGTACTTC. Translated: CASSQPGSYEQYF.

This clone was seen only a few times. The chain has TRBV7-6 and TRBJ2-7, with D perhaps being TRBD1 or TRBD2 (5 bases each). V lost 3 bases and J lost 2, with 14 bases in between. The CDR3 totals 15 residues. Germline CDR1 reads SGHVS; CDR2 reads FNYEAQ. The chain's CDR3 is CASSLGDGIPYEQYF. In DNA, the CDR3 is TGTGCCAGCAGCTTGGGGGACGGGATCCCCTACGAGCAGTACTTC. The full variable domain, rest sourced from reference TRBV7-6 and TRBJ2-7, is GAGVSQSPRYKVTKRGQDVALRCDPISGHVSLYWYRQALGQGPEFLTYFNYEAQQDKSGLPNDRFSAERPEGSISTLTIQRTEQRDSAMYRCASSLGDGIPYEQYFGPGTRLTVT.

V usage is TRBV30 and J usage is TRBJ1-2; D ambiguous. Trimming took off 5 bases at V and 4 bases at J, with 14 bases between the two ends. The CDR3 spans 13 residues. CDR1 and CDR2 from the germline V gene are GTSNPN and SVGIG (reference sequence). CDR3 bases: TGTGCCTGGGCCTCACGGGGATTCTATGGCTACACCTTC. This codes for CAWASRGFYGYTF.

This clone was observed a few times. The genes are TRBV27 and TRBJ1-1; D call uncertain. This CDR3 has 11 amino acids. CDR1 is MNHEY and CDR2 is SMNVEV in the germline V gene (reference sequence). V was shortened by 6 bases and J by 11 bases, with 13 bases between the two germline ends. The CDR3 loop reads CASSSGAGAFF. In nucleotides, the CDR3 is TGTGCCAGCAGCTCGGGAGCGGGGGCTTTCTTT.